The 13 T cell receptor beta chains below come from one sample, sequenced in a study of T cells in localized non-small cell lung cancer. The data were produced by immunoSEQ multiplex PCR, yet TCRdb's version contains in-frame clones alone and is incomplete. The sample has tens of thousands of clones, approximately 89% seen once; the top ten hold 15% to 20%. Source: peripheral blood, taken before any cancer treatment. All receptors derive from a man between 40 and 75 years old with stage I lung adenocarcinoma.

The J gene is TRBJ2-1, the V gene TRBV27, with TRBD2 matching 8 bases. The CDR3 is 16 amino acids. V lost 3 bases to trimming and J lost 1 base; unmatched junction nucleotides: 5. Germline lookup yields CDR1 MNHEY and CDR2 SMNVEV (reference sequence). The CDR3 protein is CASSFSTSGSYNEQFF. In DNA form, the CDR3 reads TGTGCCAGCAGTTTCTCTACTAGCGGTTCCTACAATGAGCAGTTCTTC.

V gene TRBV4-2 combines with J gene TRBJ1-4; a weak D match, TRBD1 (5 bases). Trimming removed 0 bases from V and 0 bases from J, with 14 bases in between. This CDR3 is built from 18 residues. Germline-derived CDR1 and CDR2 are LGHNA and YNFKEQ. DNA for the CDR3: TGTGCCAGCAGCCAAGAAGTGATCGGGGGTGCAACTAATGAAAAACTGTTTTTT. Encoded protein: CASSQEVIGGATNEKLFF.

The CDR3 loop reads CASSLQSQAGNTIYF. CDR3 DNA: TGTGCCAGCAGCTTGCAGAGCCAGGCTGGAAACACCATATATTTT. V gene TRBV6-1 combines with J gene TRBJ1-3; D not certain. The V and J ends lost 6 bases and 2 bases respectively, with 14 bases between them. Germline V lookup: CDR1 MNHNS, CDR2 SASEGT. This CDR3 comprises 15 residues.

In nucleotides, the CDR3 is TGCAGTGCTAGCGGTGGCAATGAGCAGTTCTTC. It specifies CSASGGNEQFF. The chain couples TRBV20-1 to TRBJ2-1; no clear D gene. Trimming stripped 3 bases from V and 6 bases from J, with 6 bases between. CDR3 size: 11 residues. Germline CDR1 reads DFQATT; CDR2 reads SNEGSKA (reference sequence).

The chain is built from TRBV30 and TRBJ2-7, with 8 bases matching TRBD1. After removal of 6 bases from V and 7 bases from J, the junction contained 5 bases not matched to a gene. The CDR3 totals 11 residues. CDR1 GTSNPN and CDR2 SVGIG come from the germline V gene (reference sequence). CDR3 loop: CACTTGVEQYF. CDR3 sequence (DNA): TGTGCCTGTACGACAGGGGTTGAGCAGTACTTC.

The J gene is TRBJ2-7, the V gene TRBV21-1; the table's D call TRBD1 went unverified against the DNA. TRBV21-1 is noted as a pseudogene. There are 17 residues in the CDR3. The CDR3 region has the DNA TGTGCCAGCAGCAGCCCCCGCCGGACAGGGGGGGGCTACGAGCAGTACTTC. It encodes CASSSPRRTGGGYEQYF.

The J gene is TRBJ2-1, the V gene TRBV6-6; maybe TRBD2 (5 bases). The CDR3 loop spans 16 amino acids. Germline V gene data show CDR1 as MNHNY and CDR2 as SVGAGI (reference sequence). With 0 bases removed from V and 8 bases from J, the gap between germline ends came to 17 bases. CDR3 residues: CASSYSEDPPFHEQFF. CDR3 in DNA: TGTGCCAGCAGTTACTCGGAGGACCCCCCATTCCATGAGCAGTTCTTC.

The chain combines TRBV7-6 with TRBJ1-2; D uncertain. The CDR3 is 13 residues long. The ends were cut back, 0 bases at V and 6 bases at J, with 8 bases in the middle. Germline loops: CDR1 SGHVS, CDR2 FNYEAQ. CDR3 sequence: CASSLAGRDGYTF. The CDR3 nucleotides are TGTGCCAGCAGCTTAGCTGGGCGTGATGGCTACACCTTC.

The CDR3 loop is CASSLLAGGADTQYF. CDR3 nucleotides: TGTGCCAGCAGTTTACTAGCGGGAGGGGCAGATACGCAGTATTTT. The V call is TRBV28, the J call TRBJ2-3; 12 nucleotides align to TRBD2. CDR1 is MDHEN, CDR2 SYDVKM, per germline. The ends lost 2 bases at V and 4 bases at J; junction bases unmatched: 1. The length of the CDR3 is 15 residues.

This chain joins TRBV6-5 and TRBJ2-7, with a possible D match to TRBD1 (5 bases). V lost 6 bases and J lost 2, with 11 bases in between. The germline V gene encodes CDR1 MNHEY and CDR2 SVGAGI. The CDR3 is 13 residues long. The CDR3 sequence is CASSYRPPYEQYF. The CDR3 nucleotides read TGTGCCAGCAGCTACAGGCCACCCTACGAGCAGTACTTC.

This clone was seen only once. The V gene is TRBV10-3, the J gene TRBJ2-6; 7 bases agree with TRBD1. CDR1 and CDR2 from the germline V gene are ENHRY and SYGVKD. Trimming removed 4 bases from V and 0 bases from J; junction bases left unmatched: 6. This CDR3 region has 17 residues. The CDR3 bases are TGTGCCATCAGTGCCGGACAGGCCAGCTCTGGGGCCAACGTCCTGACTTTC. Translating gives CAISAGQASSGANVLTF.

The chain recombines TRBV19 with TRBJ2-1, with a tentative D call TRBD2 (5 bases). CDR3 length: 10 amino acids. Looked up from germline, CDR1 is LNHDA and CDR2 is SQIVND (reference sequence). V lost 9 bases and J 10 bases, leaving 10 bases between the germline ends. The DNA of the CDR3 is TGTGCCAGCGGGAAAACGGAGCAGTTCTTC. Amino acid sequence: CASGKTEQFF.

This chain joins TRBV19 and TRBJ2-1; no clear D gene. Between the trimmed V and J ends, which lost 5 bases and 5 bases, there was a span of 10 bases. Germline V gene data show CDR1 as LNHDA and CDR2 as SQIVND (reference sequence). The CDR3 runs 13 residues. CDR3 nucleotide sequence: TGTGCCAGTAGTCTATTGAGTGACAATGAGCAGTTCTTC. It is translated as CASSLLSDNEQFF.